This T cell receptor (beta chain) was found in a study of T cell responses to AZD1222 COVID-19 vaccine (dated by TCRdb to the early 2020s). General notes on the study: TCR sequencing covered roughly 230 trial participants: nearly 210 given two doses of AZD1222 and some 25 given two doses of MenACWY control vaccine. Trial participants were enrolled into age subgroups of 18-55, 56-69 and 70-plus years, which contained about 150, 28 and 57 TCR-sequenced participants, respectively. Overall results and qualifications from the work: A significant rise in spike-specific TCR breadth and depth was observed after two AZD1222 doses relative to day 0 and relative to MenACWY recipients. The 56-69-year group was small, and its depth increase did not reach significance, likely because of low power. Reportedly, close to half of the unique spike-specific TCRs recognized epitopes lying outside the regions that are mutated in the B.1.351 and B.1.1.7 variants. The whole spike protein was spanned by vaccine-associated CD4 TCRs, and dominant responses were seen in regions 160-218 and 743-854. Only a handful of AZD1222 recipients were SARS-CoV-2 seropositive at baseline, limiting conclusions about previously exposed vaccinees. Because no samples from the day 14 peak response were available, repertoires could be characterized only after the peak T cell response. Most participants were white British and females outnumbered males, and the authors suggested that clonal diversity may have been underestimated.

The CDR1 and CDR2 encoded by the germline V gene are SGHTA and FQGTGA. CDR3 length: 14 amino acids, cysteine to phenylalanine. The DNA shown is the 42-base CDR3, in frame from base 1. Deletion took 4 bases off V and 8 bases off J, with a span of 12 bases between the germline ends. Concerning this clone itself: Its antigen target is currently unknown. Base qualities are not provided; no much larger clone lies one nucleotide away.

The time point label here, explained by the study, means: about 28 days (+/-7) after the second vaccine dose. AZD1222 recipients given second doses at about 4 weeks or at about 12 weeks were pooled, since spike-specific TCR depth and breadth were not found to differ between the two schedules. Samples from vaccinated people were obtained from the UK trials COV001 and COV002, which included a single-blind randomized controlled phase 2/3 trial of AZD1222 (ChAdOx1 nCoV-19) in healthy adults. Trial participant PBMC samples were collected at day 0 and day 28 after the second dose for TCRbeta chain sequencing. The CDR3 regions of human TCRbeta chains were subjected to immunosequencing. The paper's processing steps were these. Repertoire TCRs were checked for matches against a reference library of SARS-CoV-2-specific TCRs that had been generated using the MIRA antigen-specificity platform. Breadth was defined as the fraction of unique TCRs that were SARS-CoV-2-associated. Depth was defined as the fraction of total T cells that were SARS-CoV-2-associated. Each spike-specific TCR was assigned to its reactive spike region and to a CD4 or CD8 class using the MIRA data. Log10-transformed breadth and depth values were compared by one-way ANOVA with Sidak's multiple comparisons tests. Sourced from immuneACCESS, this table was stored by TCRdb with only in-frame sequences that have V and J called. A share of the clones is absent; for the studies checked, an unresolved V gene accounts for under half, and the remainder has no known explanation. The V and J calls and clone size are taken from that table; D and trimming were inferred from the DNA. This sample gives fewer than 90,000 clones in total; roughly 86% of them show up just once. Approximately 5.6% of the sample is taken by the ten largest.

The rearranged segments are TRBV7-3 and TRBJ1-6, and possibly TRBD1, on 6 matching bases. The sequences come from peripheral blood, collected 28 days after the second AZD1222 dose. The TCR was taken from an adult who received the AZD1222 COVID-19 vaccine. The nucleotides read TGTGCCAGCAGCTCACGGGGGCAGTATTCACCCCTCCACTTT. This yields the protein CASSSRGQYSPLHF. The CDR3, completed at both ends by the reference TRBV7-3 and TRBJ1-6 genes, gives the full variable domain GAGVSQTPSNKVTEKGKYVELRCDPISGHTALYWYRQSLGQGPEFLIYFQGTGAADDSGLPNDRFFAVRPEGSVSTLKIQRTERGDSAVYLCASSSRGQYSPLHFGNGTRLTVT.